This TCR beta chain was sequenced in a study of shared clonotypes between healthy human individuals. General observations from the study: Sharing across several donors was seen in 4% to 6.5% of naive CD4 clonotypes. When compared with the clonotypes that were shared by all four sorted-subset donors, the non-shared clonotypes turned out to have lower generation probabilities.

CD8 cells classed as naive were CD45RO-negative and positively selected for CCR7, excluding terminally differentiated effector memory CD45RA+ cells. As originally analysed: For the immunoSEQ data, sequences were junction-only without quality scores, so filtering differed. TCRdb's table, derived via immunoSEQ multiplex PCR, lists solely in-frame clones and lacks some. V and J calls and clone size are those listed in that table; D and trimming were worked out from the DNA. There are a few million clones in the sample; roughly 93% occur only once, and about 1.7% lies in the top ten. This CDR3 region has 18 residues. V lost 0 bases to trimming and J lost 5 bases, with 21 bases between them. Germline CDR1 is MNHNS and CDR2 is SASEGT. For this clone: Its specificity is not known.

Material: naive CD8+ T cells from PBMCs. This sequence joins TRBV6-1 and TRBJ2-3; D remains ambiguous. This clonotype originated in a young man in good health. Some clones in this sample may be carry-over from other donors' samples. As DNA, the CDR3 is TGTGCCAGCAGTGAAGCGACGGTCAGGATGGCATTTGGAGATACGCAGTATTTT. This sequence encodes CASSEATVRMAFGDTQYF.